Included here is one T cell receptor beta chain sequence, with context. Its target is unknown. Primers included in the PCR were 60 Vbeta and 13 Jbeta primers. Method: immunoSEQ multiplex PCR; TCRdb's copy keeps in-frame clones and lacks some. The sample lists 150,000 or so clones, around 72% seen once, with around 4% in the top ten. The V and J ends lost 5 bases and 10 bases respectively, with 12 bases between them. CDR1 SGHAT and CDR2 FQNNGV come from the germline V gene. The CDR3 extends over 13 amino acids. The sample is drawn from a study of cytomegalovirus exposure and HLA in healthy donors. Notes on the study in general: Among the sequence variants, a highly shared cluster was likely an artifact of sequencing. Researchers catalogued around 150 TCR beta chains as cytomegalovirus-associated.

V is TRBV11-2 and J is TRBJ1-6; D may be TRBD1 (6 bases). Input material: PBMCs. The source is a man in his late teens or twenties in good health and CMV-seropositive. CDR3: CASSLGGGSPLHF. As DNA, the CDR3 is TGTGCCAGCAGCCTAGGGGGAGGGTCACCCCTCCACTTT.